This passage covers 22 T cell receptor beta chains from one sample sequenced in a study of T cell responses to AZD1222 COVID-19 vaccine. Generated by immunoSEQ multiplex PCR, the TCRdb table keeps only in-frame clones and is missing some. The table has about 180,000 clones, around 90% seen once. Specimen: peripheral blood, collected 28 days after the second AZD1222 dose. The receptors shown here come from an adult who received the AZD1222 COVID-19 vaccine.

The rearrangement joins TRBV7-9 to TRBJ2-7, with 7 bases identical to TRBD1. CDR3 length: 14 residues. CDR1 and CDR2 (germline): SEHNR, FQNEAQ (reference sequence). Trimming at V came to 1 base and at J to 5 bases, leaving 5 bases not matched to a gene. The CDR3 sequence: CASSLEGAMHEQYF. In nucleotides, the CDR3 is TGTGCCAGCAGCTTAGAGGGGGCGATGCACGAGCAGTACTTC. The full variable domain, its missing parts supplied by reference TRBV7-9 and TRBJ2-7, is DTGVSQNPRHKITKRGQNVTFRCDPISEHNRLYWYRQTLGQGPEFLTYFQNEAQLEKSRLLSDRFSAERPKGSFSTLEIQRTEQGDSAMYLCASSLEGAMHEQYFGPGTRLTVT.

In nucleotides, the CDR3 is TGCGCCAGCAGCTCGAGCCCCGGGGGGAACATTCAGTACTTC. Translation gives CASSSSPGGNIQYF. The rearrangement links TRBV5-1 to TRBJ2-4, with TRBD2 identical over 7 bases. The germline V gene has CDR1 SGHRS and CDR2 YFSETQ. The V segment lost 3 bases and the J segment 7 bases; nucleotides outside the gene matches: 7. The CDR3 is 14 amino acids.

This rearrangement joins TRBV7-2 to TRBJ2-3; no clear D gene. V was trimmed by 1 base and J by 0 bases, leaving 8 bases between them. This CDR3 is built from 15 residues. From germline, CDR1 is SGHTA and CDR2 FQGNSA. CDR3 sequence reads: CASSLVDGSTDTQYF. The CDR3 region has the DNA TGTGCCAGCAGCTTAGTGGACGGGAGCACAGATACGCAGTATTTT.

The rearrangement links TRBV19 to TRBJ1-5; 8 bases line up with TRBD1. CDR1 is LNHDA, CDR2 SQIVND, per germline (reference sequence). V shed 6 bases and J 5 bases; nucleotides not matched to a gene: 9. The CDR3 has 15 amino acids. CDR3 coding DNA: TGTGCCAGTAGGGTCGCAGGGGGCGGTCATCAGCCCCAGCATTTT. Translated: CASRVAGGGHQPQHF.

This rearrangement joins TRBV6-5 to TRBJ2-7; the D gene is possibly TRBD2 (7 bases). Trimming shortened V by 6 bases and J by 6 bases, and 15 bases separated the two germline ends. The CDR3 has 13 amino acids. The germline V gene encodes CDR1 MNHEY and CDR2 SVGAGI. The chain's CDR3 is CASSRRGAVEQYF. The CDR3 DNA reads as TGTGCCAGCAGCCGACGGGGGGCGGTCGAGCAGTACTTC.

CDR3 in DNA: TGTGCCAGCAGCGTAGGAGGGGTGTTCTCTGAAGCTTTCTTT. It yields the protein CASSVGGVFSEAFF. The chain is built from TRBV9 and TRBJ1-1; a weak D match, TRBD1 (5 bases). V was clipped by 0 bases and J by 6 bases, with 12 bases between them. The germline gives CDR1 SGDLS, CDR2 YYNGEE. The CDR3 loop spans 14 amino acids.

The rearrangement joins TRBV10-3 to TRBJ2-7, with 9 bases lining up with TRBD1. The CDR3 sequence is 15 residues long. The V gene's germline CDR1 is ENHRY and CDR2 SYGVKD. V lost 6 bases and J lost 0; bases outside the gene matches: 6. This CDR3 is CAIRGTGKNSYEQYF. Here the CDR3 DNA reads TGTGCCATCAGGGGGACAGGGAAAAACTCCTACGAGCAGTACTTC.

The V and J genes are TRBV6-5 and TRBJ2-4, with TRBD2 as a possible D gene (5 bases). The germline CDR1 and CDR2 sequences are MNHEY and SVGAGI. Trimming cost V 6 bases and J 0 bases, with 9 bases left between them. The CDR3 runs to 14 residues. Written as DNA, the CDR3 is TGTGCCAGCAGAAGCGGACTAGCCAAAAACATTCAGTACTTC. Residues: CASRSGLAKNIQYF.

The chain recombines TRBV11-3 with TRBJ2-5; D is tentatively TRBD1 or TRBD2 (5 bases each). CDR3 length: 14 residues. V was cut by 5 bases and J by 2 bases, with 12 bases left in between. Germline V gives CDR1 SGHNT, CDR2 YENEEA. The CDR3 DNA reads TGTGCCAGCAGCAGTCGAGGGGTGCAAGAGACCCAGTACTTC. Translating gives CASSSRGVQETQYF.

The rearrangement joins TRBV6-1 to TRBJ1-2; D perhaps matches TRBD1 (5 bases). Germline V gene data show CDR1 as MNHNS and CDR2 as SASEGT. Trimming removed 2 bases from V and 13 bases from J, with 11 bases in between. The CDR3 is 11 amino acids. The CDR3 reads CASSESRGRTF. The CDR3, as DNA: TGTGCCAGCAGTGAATCGCGGGGCCGCACCTTC.

The chain couples TRBV5-8 to TRBJ2-2; D possibly uses TRBD1 or TRBD2 (5 bases each). The CDR3 runs to 15 residues. Per germline, CDR1 SGHTS and CDR2 YDEGEE. V shed 0 bases and J shed 3 bases, with 9 bases lying between them. CDR3 protein: CASSLAGPDTGELFF. The CDR3 nucleotides are TGTGCCAGCAGCTTGGCGGGGCCGGACACCGGGGAGCTGTTTTTT. The full variable domain, completed using reference TRBV5-8 and TRBJ2-2, is EAGVTQSPTHLIKTRGQQATLRCSPISGHTSVYWYQQALGLGLQFLLWYDEGEERNRGNFPPRFSGRQFPNYSSELNVNALELEDSALYLCASSLAGPDTGELFFGEGSRLTVL.

This clone has only a few counts. The rearrangement joins TRBV9 to TRBJ1-3; D is uncertain. CDR1 SGDLS and CDR2 YYNGEE come from the germline V gene. V dropped 4 bases and J dropped 0 bases, with 17 bases sitting between them. The CDR3 has 17 amino acids. The DNA of the CDR3 is TGTGCCAGCAGCCCGAGCCCATTCCCCCTCTCTGGAAACACCATATATTTT. Encoded protein: CASSPSPFPLSGNTIYF.

The chain employs TRBV6-2 or TRBV6-3 and TRBJ2-1; D may be TRBD2 (7 bases). This CDR3 contains 16 residues. Trimming removed 3 bases at V and 5 bases at J, with 17 bases between. Per the germline V gene, CDR1 is MNHEY and CDR2 is SVGEGT. CDR3 coding DNA: TGTGCCAGCAGTTATGTCGGAGGGGGGGTCAACAATGAGCAGTTCTTC. Encoded protein: CASSYVGGGVNNEQFF.

The chain recombines TRBV6-5 with TRBJ2-7; D may match TRBD1 or TRBD2 (6 bases each). V lost 8 bases to trimming and J lost 6 bases, with 14 bases between them. CDR3 length: 12 amino acids. Germline V gene sequence: CDR1 MNHEY, CDR2 SVGAGI. The CDR3 loop is CASGVRGGEQYF. DNA for the CDR3: TGTGCCAGCGGGGTCAGGGGAGGCGAGCAGTACTTC.

J is TRBJ2-2 and V is TRBV3-1 (or the pseudogene TRBV3-2); D might be TRBD1 (6 bases). Trimming stripped 1 base from V and 1 base from J, with 10 bases between. The V gene's germline CDR1 is LGHDT and CDR2 YNNKEL (reference sequence). This CDR3 has 16 residues. CDR3 amino acids: CASSQVGAMNTGELFF. The CDR3 DNA reads as TGTGCCAGCAGCCAAGTGGGGGCCATGAACACCGGGGAGCTGTTTTTT.

This chain connects TRBV27 to TRBJ2-7; TRBD1 aligns across 11 bases. V shed 5 bases, J shed 5 bases, and the junction held 5 bases outside the gene matches. The CDR3 consists of 14 residues. Per germline, CDR1 MNHEY and CDR2 SMNVEV (reference sequence). The CDR3 region is CASSRGQGVNEQYF. The DNA for the CDR3 is TGTGCCAGCAGTAGGGGACAGGGGGTGAACGAGCAGTACTTC.

The chain joins TRBV5-6 to TRBJ2-7, with a possible D match to TRBD2 (6 bases). The CDR3 spans 12 residues. Germline V gives CDR1 SGHDT, CDR2 YYEEEE. V was trimmed by 4 bases and J by 5 bases, leaving 10 bases between them. CDR3 in amino acids: CASSPGVHEQYF. The CDR3 DNA follows: TGTGCCAGCAGCCCGGGGGTCCACGAGCAGTACTTC.

The chain recombines TRBV6-5 with TRBJ1-3; possibly TRBD1 for D (6 bases). In germline, CDR1 is MNHEY, CDR2 SVGAGI. V was cut by 7 bases and J by 1 base, with 8 bases left in between. CDR3 length: 13 residues. CDR3 DNA sequence: TGTGCCAGCAAGGACAGTTCTGGAAACACCATATATTTT. Translation: CASKDSSGNTIYF.

The V and J genes are TRBV28 and TRBJ2-7, with TRBD1 matching over 9 bases. Trimming took 5 bases from V and 5 from J; bases not matched to a gene: 16. Germline V gene sequence: CDR1 MDHEN, CDR2 SYDVKM. The length of the CDR3 is 17 residues. The CDR3 loop is CASSPTDLWTGEDEQYF. The CDR3 nucleotides read TGTGCCAGCAGTCCCACCGACCTATGGACAGGGGAGGACGAGCAGTACTTC.

The chain has TRBV27 and TRBJ2-2, with D tentatively TRBD1 or TRBD2 (6 bases each). V lost 3 bases, J lost 4 bases, and 12 bases lay in between. The CDR3 spans 15 residues. CDR1 is MNHEY, CDR2 SMNVEV, per germline (reference sequence). The CDR3 DNA is TGTGCCAGCAGTTTGAAGGGGGGCTTCACCGGGGAGCTGTTTTTT. This translates into CASSLKGGFTGELFF.

V gene TRBV28 combines with J gene TRBJ1-4; 10 bases align to TRBD1. The CDR3 is 14 amino acids. Looked up from germline, CDR1 is MDHEN and CDR2 is SYDVKM. The J segment lost 7 bases and the V segment lost 7 bases, leaving 6 bases of the junction unmatched. The CDR3 protein is CASNPTGGVEKLFF. The CDR3 DNA follows: TGTGCCAGCAACCCGACAGGGGGCGTTGAAAAACTGTTTTTT.

This clone has a single count. The chain links TRBV7-3 to TRBJ2-1; tentatively, D is TRBD2 (6 bases). Germline V gene sequence: CDR1 SGHTA, CDR2 FQGTGA. The CDR3 sequence is 16 residues long. V was shortened by 5 bases and J by 3 bases, with 17 bases between the two germline ends. CDR3 region: CASSEATGVYYNEQFF. CDR3 nucleotides: TGTGCCAGCAGCGAAGCCACGGGGGTGTACTACAATGAGCAGTTCTTC.